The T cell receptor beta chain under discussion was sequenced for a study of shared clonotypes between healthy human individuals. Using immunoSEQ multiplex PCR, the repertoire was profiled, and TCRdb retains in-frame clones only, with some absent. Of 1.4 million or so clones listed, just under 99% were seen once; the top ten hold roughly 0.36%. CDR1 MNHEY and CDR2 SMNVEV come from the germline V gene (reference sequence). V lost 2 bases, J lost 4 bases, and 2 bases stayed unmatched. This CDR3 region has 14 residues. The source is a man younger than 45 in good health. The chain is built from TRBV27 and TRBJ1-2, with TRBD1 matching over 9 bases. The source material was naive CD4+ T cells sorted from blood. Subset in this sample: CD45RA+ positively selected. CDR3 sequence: CASSLRTGVYGYTF. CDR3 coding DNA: TGTGCCAGCAGTTTAAGGACAGGGGTCTATGGCTACACCTTC.